The sequence of this TCR beta chain was determined in a study of blood T cell repertoires in COVID-19. Assay used: immunoSEQ multiplex PCR; TCRdb lists only in-frame clones, some missing. The data hold about 270,000 clones, with 86% observed a single time. This clone was counted a few times. The source is a man between 40 and 49 years old with active or convalescent COVID-19. The specimen sequenced was peripheral blood.

This CDR3 is CSASPYGTGGDSNQPQHF. In DNA form, the CDR3 reads TGCAGTGCTAGTCCATACGGGACAGGGGGTGACAGCAATCAGCCCCAGCATTTT. The chain carries TRBV20-1 and TRBJ1-5, with 11 positions matching TRBD1. After removal of 3 bases from V and 1 base from J, the junction contained 11 bases not matched to a gene. Germline lookup yields CDR1 DFQATT and CDR2 SNEGSKA (reference sequence). CDR3 length equals 18 residues.